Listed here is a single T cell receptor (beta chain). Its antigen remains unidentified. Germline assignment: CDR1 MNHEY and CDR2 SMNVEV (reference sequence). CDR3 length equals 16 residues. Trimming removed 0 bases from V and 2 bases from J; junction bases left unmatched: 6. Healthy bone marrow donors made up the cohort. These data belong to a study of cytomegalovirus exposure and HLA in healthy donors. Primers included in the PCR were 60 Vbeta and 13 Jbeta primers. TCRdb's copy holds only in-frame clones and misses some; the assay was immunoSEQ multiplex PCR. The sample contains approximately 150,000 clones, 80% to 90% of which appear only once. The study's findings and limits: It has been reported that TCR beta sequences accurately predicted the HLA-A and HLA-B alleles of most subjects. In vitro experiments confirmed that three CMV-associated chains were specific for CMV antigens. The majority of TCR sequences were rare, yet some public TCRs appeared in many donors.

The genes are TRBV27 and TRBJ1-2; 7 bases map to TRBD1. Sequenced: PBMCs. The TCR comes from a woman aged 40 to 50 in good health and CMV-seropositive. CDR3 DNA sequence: TGTGCCAGCAGTTTATCCTATTCGACAGGGAACTATGGCTACACCTTC. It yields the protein CASSLSYSTGNYGYTF.